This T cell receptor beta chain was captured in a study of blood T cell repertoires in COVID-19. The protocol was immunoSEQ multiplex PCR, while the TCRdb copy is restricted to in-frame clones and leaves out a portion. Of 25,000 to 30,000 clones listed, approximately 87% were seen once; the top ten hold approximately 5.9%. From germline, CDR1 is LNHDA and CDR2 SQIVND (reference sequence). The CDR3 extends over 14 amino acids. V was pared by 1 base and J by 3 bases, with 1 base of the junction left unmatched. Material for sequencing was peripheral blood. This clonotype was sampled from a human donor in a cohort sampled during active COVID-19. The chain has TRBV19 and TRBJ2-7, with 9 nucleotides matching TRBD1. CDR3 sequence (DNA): TGTGCCAGTAGTATAGGGGACAGGGACTACGAGCAGTACTTC. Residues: CASSIGDRDYEQYF.